Reported below is one T cell receptor (beta chain). Its antigen is unidentified. This sample stems from a study of Ad26.COV2.S vaccination and SARS-CoV-2 variants. Study results and limitations: The placebo group had lower spike-specific TCR breadth than the vaccine recipients did. Responses of T cells in total may have been underestimated by the TCR breadth and depth analyses. There was reportedly substantial breadth in spike-specific CD8+ and CD4+ T cell responses after vaccination.

There are 18 residues in the CDR3. The V end lost 3 bases, the J end lost 0 bases, and 17 bases lay between the germline ends. Germline assignment: CDR1 SGHVS and CDR2 FQNEAQ. Libraries were prepared by immunoSEQ multiplex PCR; TCRdb keeps only in-frame clonotypes and omits some of them. This repertoire shows approximately 400,000 clones, just over 90% found once; its top ten account for 3.9%. The specimen comprised peripheral blood, sampled after recovery from COVID-19. This receptor was obtained from a human donor who had recovered from COVID-19. The V and J genes are TRBV7-8 and TRBJ1-4; no clear D gene. CDR3 amino acids: CASSFELNLMATNEKLFF. For the CDR3, the DNA is TGTGCCAGCAGCTTCGAGCTCAACCTTATGGCAACTAATGAAAAACTGTTTTTT.